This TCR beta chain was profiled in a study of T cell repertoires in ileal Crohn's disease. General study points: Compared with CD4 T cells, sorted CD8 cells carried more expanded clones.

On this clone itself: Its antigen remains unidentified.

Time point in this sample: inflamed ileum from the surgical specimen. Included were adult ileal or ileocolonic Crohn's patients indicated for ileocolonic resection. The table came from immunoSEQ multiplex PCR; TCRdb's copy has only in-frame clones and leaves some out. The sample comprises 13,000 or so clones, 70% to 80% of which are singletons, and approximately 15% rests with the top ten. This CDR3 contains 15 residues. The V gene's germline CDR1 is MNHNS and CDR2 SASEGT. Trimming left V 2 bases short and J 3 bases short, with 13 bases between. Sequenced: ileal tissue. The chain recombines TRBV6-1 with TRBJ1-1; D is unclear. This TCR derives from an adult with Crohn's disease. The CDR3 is CASSESDPRYTEAFF. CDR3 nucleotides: TGTGCCAGCAGTGAATCGGACCCTCGGTACACTGAAGCTTTCTTT.